This T cell receptor beta chain is from a study of T cell responses to AZD1222 COVID-19 vaccine. Findings and caveats of the study: Among AZD1222 vaccinees, only five to seven were seropositive at baseline. Mostly white British, mostly female donors; authors suggested clonal diversity may be underestimated.

Using immunoSEQ multiplex PCR, the repertoire was profiled, and TCRdb retains in-frame clones only, with some absent. Here the sample spans roughly 100,000 clones, around nine tenths being singletons. Trimming took 8 bases from V and 0 from J, leaving 8 bases between them. The CDR3 length is 13 residues. Germline V CDR1 and CDR2: MNHEY, SVGAGI. On this clone itself: Its antigen is still unknown.

The material was peripheral blood, obtained 28 days after the second dose of the MenACWY control vaccine. The chain joins TRBV6-5 to TRBJ1-3; perhaps TRBD1 as D (5 bases). This receptor was identified in an adult who received the MenACWY meningococcal vaccine as a control. CDR3 DNA sequence: TGTGCCAGCTACAGGTACTCTGGAAACACCATATATTTT. Amino acid sequence: CASYRYSGNTIYF.